This TCR beta chain was sequenced in a study of cytotoxic CD8 clonotypes in ibrutinib-treated CLL. The study, taken as a whole, reports: Sustained-remission and progressing patients' sampling times differed. In comparison with age-matched healthy donors, baseline clonality was higher and tracked circulating CD8+ T-cell counts.

Investigators sought sequencing depths of between 1 in 200,000 and 1 in 1 million T cells. Some clones are missing from TCRdb's copy, which holds only in-frame ones; the method was immunoSEQ multiplex PCR. In the table there are more than 200,000 clones, just under 80% of which are singletons. From cryopreserved PBMCs came roughly 1.8 micrograms of genomic DNA used for TCR beta libraries. The CDR3 is 15 amino acids. Germline V gene lookup returns CDR1 SGDLS and CDR2 YYNGEE. V was shortened by 0 bases and J by 2 bases, with 9 bases between the two germline ends. Notes on this clone: Its matching antigen is unknown.

This TCR was sampled from a human donor with chronic lymphocytic leukemia. The chain uses TRBV9 and TRBJ2-1; a weak D match, TRBD2 (5 bases). The specimen was PBMCs, collected after 12 months of ibrutinib treatment. The CDR3 spells CASSVDGGAYNEQFF. The CDR3, as DNA: TGTGCCAGCAGCGTAGACGGAGGAGCCTACAATGAGCAGTTCTTC.